This T cell receptor beta chain came from a study of shared clonotypes between healthy human individuals. Overall study context: Each donor contributed plates that comprised three CD4 naive, three CD4 memory, two CD8 naive and one CD8 memory. The study's findings and limits: Naive subsets generally exceeded memory subsets in estimated richness.

The J segment lost 0 bases and the V segment lost 2 bases, leaving 6 bases of the junction unmatched. The CDR3 length is 16 residues. Per germline, CDR1 WSHSY and CDR2 SAAADI. Sequenced by immunoSEQ multiplex PCR; TCRdb stores in-frame clones only, minus some. The sample shows millions of clones, approximately 94% of them seen only once. In regard to this clone: As yet, its antigen is unknown.

The naive CD8 fraction comprised CD45RO-negative cells positively selected for CCR7 and excluded terminally differentiated effector memory CD45RA+ cells. The healthy adult donors were HIV-negative and reported no recent acute infections or vaccinations. The genes are TRBV10-2 and TRBJ2-7, with 8 bases identical to TRBD2. The sequence was collected from a man aged 18 to 35 in good health. The material sequenced was naive CD8+ T cells sorted from blood. For the CDR3, the DNA is TGCGCCAGCAGTGAGGCTTTCGGGACTAGCTCCTACGAGCAGTACTTC. Its translation is CASSEAFGTSSYEQYF.